Each of the 20 T cell receptor beta chains below was sequenced from the same sample in a study of blood T cell repertoires in COVID-19. Assay used: immunoSEQ multiplex PCR; TCRdb lists only in-frame clones, some missing. The top ten clones hold 10% of a sample with approximately 200,000 clones, approximately 88% of them seen once. Sequencing used PBMCs or T cells enriched from blood (not recorded which). Receptor source: a young man with acute COVID-19.

CDR3 protein: CASSPSARGSGNTIYF. For the CDR3, the DNA is TGTGCCAGCTCACCTTCCGCCAGGGGCTCTGGAAACACCATATATTTT. The chain employs TRBV18 and TRBJ1-3, with a tentative D call TRBD1 (6 bases). V lost 3 bases and J lost 0, with 12 bases in between. CDR1 is KGHSH, CDR2 LQKENI, per germline. CDR3 length equals 16 residues.

V is TRBV19 and J is TRBJ1-3, with 7 bases lining up with TRBD1. V was clipped by 5 bases and J by 0 bases; unmatched bases: 13. The CDR3 contains 18 residues. The germline V gene has CDR1 LNHDA and CDR2 SQIVND (reference sequence). The CDR3 DNA follows: TGTGCCAGTAGTCGACCGGGACAGATAGTTCACTCTGGAAACACCATATATTTT. Translation: CASSRPGQIVHSGNTIYF.

This clone was observed a few times. The chain recombines TRBV20-1 with TRBJ2-5; 12 bases are shared with TRBD2. The V gene's germline CDR1 is DFQATT and CDR2 SNEGSKA (reference sequence). Trimming took 3 bases from V and 2 from J; bases not matched to a gene: 7. This CDR3 has 16 residues. The CDR3 is CSASPGTSGPQETQYF. The CDR3 bases are TGCAGTGCTAGTCCCGGGACTAGCGGGCCTCAAGAGACCCAGTACTTC.

V gene TRBV29-1 combines with J gene TRBJ2-1, with 7 nucleotides matching TRBD1. CDR3 length: 12 amino acids. The germline V gene has CDR1 SQVTM and CDR2 ANQGSEA. J was trimmed by 6 bases and V by 7 bases; bases with no gene match: 6. The CDR3 region has the DNA TGCAGCGCCGATGACAGGGCCAATGAGCAGTTCTTC. Its translation is CSADDRANEQFF.

This rearrangement joins TRBV12-3 or TRBV12-4 to TRBJ2-1; D uncertain. Trimming took off 3 bases at V and 5 bases at J, with 8 bases between the two ends. This CDR3 contains 13 residues. The CDR3 DNA reads TGTGCCAGCAGTTTTCCCACGGACAATGAGCAGTTCTTC. This gives the protein CASSFPTDNEQFF.

V gene TRBV28 combines with J gene TRBJ1-1; TRBD1 matches 7 bases. V gave up 3 bases and J gave up 4 bases; unmatched junction bases: 8. Germline assignment: CDR1 MDHEN and CDR2 SYDVKM. This CDR3 spans 15 amino acids. This chain's CDR3 is CASSLQNRGSTEAFF. DNA for the CDR3: TGTGCCAGCAGTTTGCAAAACAGGGGATCCACTGAAGCTTTCTTT.

This clone has just one count. The chain employs TRBV21-1 and TRBJ1-1. TRBV21-1 is a pseudogene segment. This CDR3 is 16 amino acids long. Here the CDR3 reads CASSNPTGTPNTEAFF. Here the CDR3 DNA reads TGTGCCAGCAGCAACCCTACCGGGACTCCGAACACTGAAGCTTTCTTT.

The V and J genes are TRBV28 and TRBJ1-1; no definite D call. The V and J ends lost 6 bases and 8 bases respectively, with 10 bases between them. The CDR3 consists of 11 residues. Germline V gene lookup returns CDR1 MDHEN and CDR2 SYDVKM. CDR3 sequence: CASSSGTEAFF. For the CDR3, the DNA is TGTGCCAGCAGCTCAGGCACAGAAGCTTTCTTT.

V is TRBV27 and J is TRBJ1-1; 7 bases match TRBD1. This CDR3 is built from 14 residues. Germline V gives CDR1 MNHEY, CDR2 SMNVEV (reference sequence). After removal of 6 bases from V and 5 bases from J, the junction contained 9 bases not matched to a gene. The CDR3 DNA sequence: TGTGCCAGCAGCCTAGGGGGCGCAAGGACTGAAGCTTTCTTT. Translated: CASSLGGARTEAFF.

The CDR3 bases are TGTGCCAGTGAACAGAATAATTCACCCCTCCACTTT. Translating gives CASEQNNSPLHF. This rearrangement joins TRBV28 to TRBJ1-6; D not certain. Germline CDR1 reads MDHEN; CDR2 reads SYDVKM. The germline V and J ends were trimmed by 9 bases and 5 bases, with 8 bases remaining between them. There are 12 residues in the CDR3.

The chain joins TRBV3-1 (or the pseudogene TRBV3-2) to TRBJ2-1; TRBD2 agrees at 13 bases. The CDR3 contains 17 residues. Trimming took 6 bases from V and 6 from J; bases not matched to a gene: 11. The germline V gene has CDR1 LGHDT and CDR2 YNNKEL (reference sequence). The CDR3 region has the DNA TGTGCCAGCAGTCCTCCGGGACTAGCGGGATTTTTCAATGAGCAGTTCTTC. This sequence encodes CASSPPGLAGFFNEQFF.

The V and J genes are TRBV7-9 and TRBJ1-2; D gene unclear. Germline CDR1 and CDR2: SEHNR and FQNEAQ (reference sequence). V lost 3 bases and J lost 4, with 9 bases in between. The CDR3 has 13 amino acids. CDR3 bases: TGTGCCAGCAGCTTCGGACTTACCTATGGCTACACCTTC. Translated: CASSFGLTYGYTF.

The V and J genes are TRBV12-5 and TRBJ2-7; 12 bases match TRBD2. This CDR3 is 14 amino acids long. Germline V gene sequence: CDR1 LGHNT, CDR2 FRNRAP. The trim removed 7 bases at V and 2 bases at J, leaving 3 bases unmatched. The CDR3 DNA sequence: TGTGCTAGTGCCCTAGCGGGAGGGCCCTACGAGCAGTACTTC. This translates into CASALAGGPYEQYF.

The rearrangement uses TRBV4-3 and TRBJ2-1; D call uncertain. The V and J ends lost 0 bases and 8 bases respectively, with 14 bases between them. Germline CDR1 and CDR2: LGHNA and YSLEER. The CDR3 contains 15 residues. The CDR3 protein is CASSQDMTSVDEQFF. The CDR3 bases are TGCGCCAGCAGCCAAGACATGACCAGCGTCGATGAGCAGTTCTTC.

The chain couples TRBV11-2 to TRBJ2-1; 10 nucleotides line up with TRBD1. Germline V gene lookup returns CDR1 SGHAT and CDR2 FQNNGV. V lost 4 bases, J lost 3 bases, and 12 bases stayed unmatched. This CDR3 contains 18 residues. CDR3: CASSSGQGWLADYNEQFF. The DNA of the CDR3 is TGTGCCAGCAGCTCGGGACAGGGGTGGCTAGCGGACTACAATGAGCAGTTCTTC.

V and J are TRBV7-2 and TRBJ1-5, with a possible D match to TRBD1 (6 bases). Looked up from germline, CDR1 is SGHTA and CDR2 is FQGNSA. The CDR3 runs to 15 residues. V lost 1 base and J 0 bases, leaving 7 bases between the germline ends. The CDR3 nucleotides read TGTGCCAGCAGCTTAGGACAGGTTAGCAATCAGCCCCAGCATTTT. Its translation is CASSLGQVSNQPQHF.

The chain employs TRBV27 and TRBJ2-5; 7 positions agree with TRBD2. V gave up 8 bases and J gave up 5 bases; unmatched junction bases: 14. The CDR3 sequence is 15 residues long. Per germline, CDR1 MNHEY and CDR2 SMNVEV (reference sequence). The CDR3: CASALGGNNWETQYF. DNA of the CDR3: TGTGCCAGCGCCCTGGGAGGGAACAATTGGGAGACCCAGTACTTC.

The V call is TRBV6-1, the J call TRBJ2-7; no clear D gene. The germline V gene encodes CDR1 MNHNS and CDR2 SASEGT. The V and J ends lost 2 bases and 3 bases respectively, with 5 bases between them. The CDR3 extends over 12 amino acids. CDR3 in DNA: TGTGCCAGCAGTGAAACAGACTACGAGCAGTACTTC. This sequence encodes CASSETDYEQYF.

The chain recombines TRBV6-2 or TRBV6-3 with TRBJ2-5; 9 bases are a match to TRBD2. The CDR3 runs to 16 residues. Trimming removed 0 bases from V and 4 bases from J; junction bases left unmatched: 6. Germline assignment: CDR1 MNHEY and CDR2 SVGEGT. The CDR3 is CASSYSFQAGGETQYF. CDR3 nucleotide sequence: TGTGCCAGCAGTTACTCGTTCCAAGCGGGAGGAGAGACCCAGTACTTC.

The chain couples TRBV6-5 to TRBJ2-7; TRBD2 matches 12 bases. The trim removed 0 bases at V and 4 bases at J, leaving 4 bases unmatched. The CDR3 covers 16 residues. In germline, CDR1 is MNHEY, CDR2 SVGAGI. Written as DNA, the CDR3 is TGTGCCAGCAGTTACTCGACTAGCGGGAGCTTTTACGAGCAGTACTTC. As protein: CASSYSTSGSFYEQYF.